A single sample is the source of the 17 T cell receptor beta chains below, sequenced in a study of blood T cells in healthy people across ages. A second PCR, run for roughly 7 to 11 cycles, used a sample-barcoded 5' primer plus a J-beta primer mix. TCRdb processed the 5' RACE reads anew with MiXCR; each CDR3 protein has one entry. Of about 1.4 million distinct CDR3 sequences in the sample, almost 60% were seen once. Sequencing was carried out using blood. These receptors were obtained from a man between 18 and 35 years old in good health.

Of note for this clonotype: One junction end does not reproduce the germline sequence, and a read error may be involved. This rearrangement joins TRBV10-2 to TRBJ2-4; TRBD2 matches at 8 bases. The V gene's germline CDR1 is WSHSY and CDR2 SAAADI. This CDR3 has 15 residues. CDR3 region: CASRPPGTSGNIQYF. The CDR3 nucleotides read TGTGCCAGCAGGCCACCTGGGACTAGTGGTAACATTCAGTACTTC.

This clonotype was picked up a small number of times. The rearrangement links TRBV9 to TRBJ2-3, with TRBD2 as a possible D gene (6 bases). CDR1 is SGDLS and CDR2 is YYNGEE in the germline V gene. V lost 2 bases to trimming and J lost 3 bases, with 13 bases between them. The CDR3 spans 15 residues. In DNA form, the CDR3 reads TGTGCCAGCAGCGTTCTTTCGGGAGCGACAGATACGCAGTATTTT. Translating gives CASSVLSGATDTQYF.

V usage is TRBV28 and J usage is TRBJ1-5; 7 nucleotides agree with TRBD1. This CDR3 contains 15 residues. The trim removed 2 bases at V and 5 bases at J, leaving 6 bases unmatched. CDR1 MDHEN and CDR2 SYDVKM come from the germline V gene. The CDR3 region is CASSLDRDIDQPQHF. Here the CDR3 DNA reads TGTGCCAGCAGTTTAGACAGGGACATCGATCAGCCCCAGCATTTT.

The CDR3 region has the DNA TGTGCCAGCAGTTACTCTGTGACTACGAACACCGGGGAGCTGTTTTTT. Translating gives CASSYSVTTNTGELFF. The rearrangement uses TRBV6-5 and TRBJ2-2, with D maybe TRBD2 (5 bases). In germline, CDR1 is MNHEY, CDR2 SVGAGI. Trimming cost V 0 bases and J 0 bases, with 8 bases left between them. The CDR3 runs 16 residues.

The V call is TRBV28, the J call TRBJ2-5, with TRBD1 matching 9 bases. Per the germline V gene, CDR1 is MDHEN and CDR2 is SYDVKM. CDR3 length: 15 amino acids. With 8 bases clipped from V and 1 base from J, the junction kept 8 bases outside the gene matches. This CDR3 is CASSTGDRVQETQYF. The CDR3 DNA reads TGTGCCAGCTCGACCGGGGACAGGGTCCAAGAGACCCAGTACTTC. The complete variable domain, with remaining parts taken from reference TRBV28 and TRBJ2-5, reads DVKVTQSSRYLVKRTGEKVFLECVQDMDHENMFWYRQDPGLGLRLIYFSYDVKMKEKGDIPEGYSVSREKKERFSLILESASTNQTSMYLCASSTGDRVQETQYFGPGTRLLVL.

This clonotype was picked up a small number of times. V and J are TRBV20-1 and TRBJ2-1, with D uncertain. The germline gives CDR1 DFQATT, CDR2 SNEGSKA (reference sequence). V was clipped by 1 base and J by 5 bases, with 6 bases between them. CDR3 size: 12 residues. The CDR3 coding sequence is TGCAGTGCTAGAGGGCGGAACAATGAGCAGTTCTTC. This sequence encodes CSARGRNNEQFF.

V and J are TRBV5-1 and TRBJ1-1; D is undetermined. The CDR3 loop spans 15 amino acids. The V gene lost 4 bases and the J gene lost 0 bases, with 13 bases spanning the gap. Germline CDR1 reads SGHRS; CDR2 reads YFSETQ. The CDR3 region is CASSQDARLNTEAFF. The DNA of the CDR3 is TGCGCCAGCAGCCAAGATGCCAGGCTGAACACTGAAGCTTTCTTT.

This clonotype was observed once. Germline and junction disagree at one end, which may indicate a read error. The chain combines TRBV12-3 or TRBV12-4 with TRBJ1-4; no definite D call. The CDR3 contains 12 residues. In nucleotides, the CDR3 is TGTGACAGCAGTCACCGTTACGAAAAACTGTTTTTT. Amino acid sequence: CDSSHRYEKLFF.

There are a few counts of this clonotype. The chain recombines TRBV18 with TRBJ2-3, with D uncertain. The CDR3 sequence is 13 residues long. Germline CDR1 reads KGHSH; CDR2 reads LQKENI. V lost 7 bases, J lost 0 bases, and 8 bases lay in between. The CDR3 reads CASLEASTDTQYF. In nucleotides, the CDR3 is TGTGCCAGCTTGGAAGCGAGCACAGATACGCAGTATTTT.

This rearrangement joins TRBV4-1 to TRBJ2-4; tentatively, D is TRBD1 (7 bases). The J call may be faulty, since TRBJ2-7 better matches the DNA end. The CDR3 is made up of 16 amino acids. The germline V gene encodes CDR1 MGHRA and CDR2 YSYEKL. CDR3 sequence: CASSQVLQGGDYEQYF. CDR3 coding DNA: TGCGCCAGCAGCCAAGTTCTTCAGGGGGGAGATTACGAGCAGTACTTC.

This chain links TRBV7-2 with TRBJ2-5, with a tentative D call TRBD2 (7 bases). The CDR3 consists of 15 residues. The germline V and J ends were trimmed by 3 bases and 5 bases, with 16 bases remaining between them. In germline, CDR1 is SGHTA, CDR2 FQGNSA. This CDR3 is CASSFGGPRGETQYF. The CDR3 region has the DNA TGTGCCAGCAGCTTCGGGGGGCCCAGAGGGGAGACCCAGTACTTC.

The genes are TRBV29-1 and TRBJ2-1, with TRBD2 matching over 14 bases. Germline assignment: CDR1 SQVTM and CDR2 ANQGSEA. This CDR3 has 14 residues. With 7 bases clipped from V and 7 bases from J, the junction kept 6 bases outside the gene matches. The CDR3 DNA follows: TGCAGCGCCGGACTAGCGGGAGGAGGTAATGAGCAGTTCTTC. It encodes CSAGLAGGGNEQFF.

The chain joins TRBV15 to TRBJ2-2, with TRBD1 identical over 7 bases. This CDR3 is 15 amino acids long. V was clipped by 5 bases and J by 1 base; unmatched bases: 4. Germline V gives CDR1 LNHNV, CDR2 YYDKDF (reference sequence). The CDR3 loop is CATSSRQGNTGELFF. CDR3 coding DNA: TGTGCCACCAGCTCCCGACAGGGGAACACCGGGGAGCTGTTTTTT.

This sequence joins TRBV18 and TRBJ2-7; D may be TRBD2 (6 bases). V dropped 6 bases and J dropped 1 base, with 16 bases sitting between them. The germline CDR1 and CDR2 sequences are KGHSH and LQKENI. This CDR3 comprises 15 residues. CDR3 loop: CASSRREAGSYEQYF. The CDR3 DNA reads as TGTGCCAGCTCCCGAAGGGAAGCGGGTTCCTACGAGCAGTACTTC.

The CDR3 bases are TGCGCCAGCAGCCTCCAAGGGGGACAGGGGAACGAGCAGTACTTC. It translates to CASSLQGGQGNEQYF. The V call is TRBV4-3, the J call TRBJ2-5; 10 bases fit TRBD1. The J call is in doubt because the DNA end fits TRBJ2-7 better. The CDR3 is 15 amino acids. Germline CDR1 LGHNA, CDR2 YSLEER.

The chain is built from TRBV6-6 and TRBJ2-3; TRBD1 might be the D (5 bases). The CDR3 extends over 14 amino acids. Trimming left V 5 bases short and J 0 bases short, with 9 bases between. Germline V gene sequence: CDR1 MNHNY, CDR2 SVGAGI (reference sequence). CDR3 protein: CASSGRVSTDTQYF. The DNA of the CDR3 is TGTGCCAGCAGTGGCAGGGTTAGCACAGATACGCAGTATTTT.

The chain uses TRBV4-2 and TRBJ2-1, with TRBD2 matching 10 bases. The J call is in doubt because the DNA end fits TRBJ2-7 better. Germline assignment: CDR1 LGHNA and CDR2 YNFKEQ. This CDR3 region has 18 residues. CDR3 region: CASSQDRNSGRWGNEQYF. For the CDR3, the DNA is TGTGCCAGCAGCCAAGATAGGAATAGCGGGAGGTGGGGCAATGAGCAGTACTTC.